This TCR beta chain was recorded in a study of CD8+ T cells in alopecia areata. At the level of the study: Tofacitinib dosing lasted 6 to 18 months, which was then followed by 6 months off drug.

CDR3 size: 15 residues. Germline values: CDR1 SNHLY, CDR2 FYNNEI. Trimming removed 9 bases from V and 7 bases from J, with 22 bases in between. Worth noting for this clone: Its antigen remains unknown.

Points from the study as a whole: The study found higher clonality in lesional than normal scalp, especially in alopecia totalis/universalis.

Investigators isolated RNA and reverse transcribed it into cDNA to act as the sequencing template. TCRdb's table, derived via immunoSEQ multiplex PCR, lists solely in-frame clones and lacks some. The sample holds 150,000 to 200,000 clones, 65% to 75% seen once. The gene calls are TRBV2 and TRBJ2-1, with D possibly being TRBD1 (6 bases). The TCR sequence derives from a human donor with alopecia areata. Sequences were derived from CD8+ T cells sorted from blood, sampled at week 0. The CDR3 DNA reads as TGTGCCAGTGAACAGGGTCTTAATTCTTTGAATGAGCAGTTCTTC. This sequence encodes CASEQGLNSLNEQFF.